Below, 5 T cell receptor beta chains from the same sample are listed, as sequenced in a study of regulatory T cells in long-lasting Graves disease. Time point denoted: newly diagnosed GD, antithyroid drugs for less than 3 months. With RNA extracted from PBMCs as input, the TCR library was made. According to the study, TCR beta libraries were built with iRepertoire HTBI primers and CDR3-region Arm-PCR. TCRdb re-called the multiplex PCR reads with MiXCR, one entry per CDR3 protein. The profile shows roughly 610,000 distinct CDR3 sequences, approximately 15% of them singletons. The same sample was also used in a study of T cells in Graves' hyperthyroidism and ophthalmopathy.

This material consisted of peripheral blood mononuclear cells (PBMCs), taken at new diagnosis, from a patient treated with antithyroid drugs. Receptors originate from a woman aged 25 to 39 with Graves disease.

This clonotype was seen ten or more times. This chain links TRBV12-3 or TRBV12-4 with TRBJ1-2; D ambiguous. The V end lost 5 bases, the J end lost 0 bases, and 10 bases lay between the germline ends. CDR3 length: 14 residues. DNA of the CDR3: TGTGCCAGCAGTCGGACGGATTCTAACTATGGCTACACCTTC. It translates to CASSRTDSNYGYTF.

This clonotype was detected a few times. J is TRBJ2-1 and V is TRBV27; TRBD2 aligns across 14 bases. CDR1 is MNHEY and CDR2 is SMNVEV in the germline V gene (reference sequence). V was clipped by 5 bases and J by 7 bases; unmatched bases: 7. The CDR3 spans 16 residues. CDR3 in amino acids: CASSLEGLAGVNEQFF. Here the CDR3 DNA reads TGTGCCAGCAGTCTCGAGGGACTAGCGGGAGTAAATGAGCAGTTCTTC.

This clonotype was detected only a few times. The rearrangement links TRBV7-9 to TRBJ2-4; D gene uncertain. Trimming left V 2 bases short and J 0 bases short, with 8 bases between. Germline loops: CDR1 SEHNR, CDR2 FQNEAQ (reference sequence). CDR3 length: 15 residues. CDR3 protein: CASSLLGEAKNIQYF. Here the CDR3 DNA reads TGTGCCAGCAGCTTATTAGGTGAAGCCAAAAACATTCAGTACTTC.

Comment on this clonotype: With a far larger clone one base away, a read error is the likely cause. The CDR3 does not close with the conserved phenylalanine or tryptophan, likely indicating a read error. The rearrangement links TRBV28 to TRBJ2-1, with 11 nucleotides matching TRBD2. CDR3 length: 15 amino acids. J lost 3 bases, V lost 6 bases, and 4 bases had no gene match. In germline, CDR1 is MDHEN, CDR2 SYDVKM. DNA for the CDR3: TGTGCCAGCAGGTCCGGGACTAGCGGCTACAATGAGCAGTTCTCC. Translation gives CASRSGTSGYNEQFS.

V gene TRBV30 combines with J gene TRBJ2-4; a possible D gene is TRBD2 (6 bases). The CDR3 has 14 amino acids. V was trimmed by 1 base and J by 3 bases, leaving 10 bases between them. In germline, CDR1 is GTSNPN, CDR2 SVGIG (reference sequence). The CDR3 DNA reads TGTGCCTGGAGTGGTGGGGGGAGCAAAAACATTCAGTACTTC. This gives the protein CAWSGGGSKNIQYF.